What follows are 17 T cell receptor beta chains derived from one specimen sequenced in a study of CD8+CD57+ T cells in acquired aplastic anemia. TCR beta VDJ and CDR3 profiling used genomic DNA as template. TCRdb re-called the reads through MiXCR, storing one row per CDR3 protein. The sample lists some 180,000 distinct CDR3 sequences; about half were seen once. Whoever was chosen for sequencing had shown CD8+CD57+ cell expansion by flow cytometry. What was sequenced was sorted CD4+, CD8+, or CD8+CD57+ T cells (not recorded which) from PBMCs. These receptors came from a human donor with aplastic anemia.

J is TRBJ1-3 and V is TRBV3-1; D uncertain. The V end lost 4 bases, the J end lost 0 bases, and 10 bases lay between the germline ends. Germline V lookup: CDR1 LGHDT, CDR2 YNNKEL (reference sequence). The CDR3 runs 15 residues. The CDR3 sequence: CASSPFESSGNTIYF. DNA for the CDR3: TGTGCCAGCAGCCCCTTTGAGAGCTCTGGAAACACCATATATTTT.

This clonotype was seen at least ten times. The chain is built from TRBV20-1 and TRBJ1-5; 11 nucleotides agree with TRBD1. Trimming removed 6 bases from V and 6 bases from J; junction bases left unmatched: 7. In germline, CDR1 is DFQATT, CDR2 SNEGSKA (reference sequence). The CDR3 spans 14 residues. The CDR3, as DNA: TGCAGTGCGCGGGACAGGGGGTTTAGTCAGCCCCAGCATTTT. It is translated as CSARDRGFSQPQHF.

This clonotype was seen more than once but under ten times. The V and J genes are TRBV18 and TRBJ1-2, with 10 bases matching TRBD1. The CDR3 is 15 residues long. V lost 4 bases, J lost 7 bases, and 9 bases stayed unmatched. Germline CDR1 is KGHSH and CDR2 is LQKENI. This CDR3 reads CASSLSGTGDGGYTF. In DNA, the CDR3 is TGTGCCAGCTCACTTTCCGGGACAGGGGACGGTGGCTACACCTTC.

This clonotype showed up many times. The chain is built from TRBV19 and TRBJ1-3, with D perhaps matching TRBD1 (5 bases). This CDR3 contains 17 residues. Deletions cut 5 bases from V and 0 bases from J, with 17 bases between. In germline, CDR1 is LNHDA, CDR2 SQIVND (reference sequence). In DNA form, the CDR3 reads TGTGCCAGTAGTGTCGGGGGGACCGCCAGCTCTGGAAACACCATATATTTT. It codes for CASSVGGTASSGNTIYF.

This clonotype was seen at least ten times. The rearrangement links TRBV14 to TRBJ1-2, with no clear D. Trimming shortened V by 4 bases and J by 3 bases, and 9 bases separated the two germline ends. Per germline, CDR1 SGHDN and CDR2 FVKESK. The CDR3 runs to 13 residues. For the CDR3, the DNA is TGTGCCAGCAGCCCCGGACCTGACTATGGCTACACCTTC. Translated: CASSPGPDYGYTF.

CDR3 region: CASSVRELSGELFF. CDR3 sequence (DNA): TGTGCCAGCAGTGTACGGGAGCTATCGGGGGAGCTGTTTTTT. This sequence joins TRBV7-3 and TRBJ2-2; D perhaps matches TRBD2 (6 bases). The length of the CDR3 is 14 residues. V lost 6 bases and J 8 bases, leaving 16 bases between the germline ends. Germline values: CDR1 SGHTA, CDR2 FQGTGA. The full variable domain, with the rest looked up from reference TRBV7-3 and TRBJ2-2, is GAGVSQTPSNKVTEKGKYVELRCDPISGHTALYWYRQSLGQGPEFLIYFQGTGAADDSGLPNDRFFAVRPEGSVSTLKIQRTERGDSAVYLCASSVRELSGELFFGEGSRLTVL.

The J gene is TRBJ2-7, the V gene TRBV20-1, with 9 bases that match TRBD1. This CDR3 has 15 residues. Germline values: CDR1 DFQATT, CDR2 SNEGSKA (reference sequence). The V segment lost 0 bases and the J segment 3 bases; nucleotides outside the gene matches: 6. CDR3 in DNA: TGCAGTGCTAGAGATCTACAGGGGGCGGACTACGAGCAGTACTTC. It translates to CSARDLQGADYEQYF.

This clonotype was counted between two and nine times. V usage is TRBV7-8 and J usage is TRBJ2-3; the D gene is possibly TRBD1 (5 bases). The CDR3 runs to 16 residues. The germline gives CDR1 SGHVS, CDR2 FQNEAQ. Trimming shortened V by 2 bases and J by 0 bases, and 12 bases separated the two germline ends. The CDR3 here is CASSLRQTTSTDTQYF. The CDR3 DNA sequence: TGTGCCAGCAGCTTAAGACAGACGACTAGCACAGATACGCAGTATTTT.

In its sample, this clonotype was seen many times. The rearrangement uses TRBV2 and TRBJ1-4; weak D call: TRBD1 (6 bases). The germline V and J ends were trimmed by 3 bases and 8 bases, with 10 bases remaining between them. Germline CDR1 SNHLY, CDR2 FYNNEI. The CDR3 consists of 13 residues. The CDR3, as DNA: TGTGCCAGCAGTGACACAGGGAGAGAAAAACTGTTTTTT. Protein sequence: CASSDTGREKLFF. The complete variable domain, with remaining parts taken from reference TRBV2 and TRBJ1-4, reads EPEVTQTPSHQVTQMGQEVILRCVPISNHLYFYWYRQILGQKVEFLVSFYNNEISEKSEIFDDQFSVERPDGSNFTLKIRSTKLEDSAMYFCASSDTGREKLFFGSGTQLSVL.

The rearrangement uses TRBV7-2 and TRBJ2-5; D not certain. Per the germline V gene, CDR1 is SGHTA and CDR2 is FQGNSA. The germline V and J ends were trimmed by 1 base and 2 bases, with 5 bases remaining between them. The CDR3 totals 13 residues. CDR3 DNA sequence: TGTGCCAGCAGCTTAGGACATCAAGAGACCCAGTACTTC. Translated, it gives CASSLGHQETQYF.

The chain recombines TRBV10-3 with TRBJ2-5; D unclear. V lost 3 bases, J lost 5 bases, and 13 bases lay in between. CDR1 and CDR2 from the germline V gene are ENHRY and SYGVKD. CDR3 length equals 14 residues. CDR3 sequence reads: CAISDYGPGETQYF. CDR3 nucleotide sequence: TGTGCCATCAGTGACTATGGTCCCGGGGAGACCCAGTACTTC.

This chain uses TRBV2 with TRBJ2-7; TRBD1 matches 11 bases. V lost 8 bases to trimming and J lost 4 bases; unmatched junction nucleotides: 7. The CDR3 spans 14 residues. Germline loops: CDR1 SNHLY, CDR2 FYNNEI. The CDR3 DNA follows: TGTGCCAGCCTCACCGGGACAGGGGGGTACGAGCAGTACTTC. This encodes CASLTGTGGYEQYF.

V gene TRBV7-2 combines with J gene TRBJ2-1; no clear D gene. CDR3 size: 15 residues. Per germline, CDR1 SGHTA and CDR2 FQGNSA. The germline V and J ends were trimmed by 0 bases and 3 bases, with 9 bases remaining between them. DNA for the CDR3: TGTGCCAGCAGCTTAGCCCGTGCGGTCTACAATGAGCAGTTCTTC. The encoded protein is CASSLARAVYNEQFF. Variable domain in full (rest from reference TRBV7-2 and TRBJ2-1): GAGVSQSPSNKVTEKGKDVELRCDPISGHTALYWYRQSLGQGLEFLIYFQGNSAPDKSGLPSDRFSAERTGGSVSTLTIQRTQQEDSAVYLCASSLARAVYNEQFFGPGTRLTVL.

Notes on this clonotype: A much larger clone sits a single nucleotide away, making a read error possible. The chain employs TRBV11-1 and TRBJ2-2; 8 bases map to TRBD1. This CDR3 spans 17 amino acids. Germline CDR1 is SGHAT and CDR2 is FQDESV (reference sequence). CDR3 sequence (DNA): TGTCCCAGCAGCTTAGAAATTGGGACAGGAAACACCGGGGAGCTGTTTTTT. Its translation: CPSSLEIGTGNTGELFF. Based on the CDR3 plus reference TRBV11-1 and TRBJ2-2, the full variable domain is EAEVAQSPRYKITEKSQAVAFWCDPISGHATLYWYRQILGQGPELLVQFQDESVVDDSQLPKDRFSAERLKGVDSTLKIQPAELGDSAMYLCPSSLEIGTGNTGELFFGEGSRLTVL.

The gene calls are TRBV19 and TRBJ2-7, with D hard to call. CDR3 length: 14 residues. Trimming took 6 bases from V and 0 from J, leaving 12 bases between them. The germline CDR1 and CDR2 sequences are LNHDA and SQIVND (reference sequence). The CDR3: CASSTDPSSYEQYF. CDR3 in DNA: TGTGCCAGTAGCACGGACCCGAGCTCCTACGAGCAGTACTTC.

The J gene is TRBJ2-7, the V gene TRBV7-2; D unresolved. In germline, CDR1 is SGHTA, CDR2 FQGNSA. The ends were cut back, 5 bases at V and 3 bases at J, with 8 bases in the middle. The length of the CDR3 is 12 residues. This CDR3 is CASSPPNYEQYF. CDR3 DNA sequence: TGTGCCAGCAGCCCACCTAACTACGAGCAGTACTTC.

This clonotype was counted between two and nine times. Written as DNA, the CDR3 is TGTGCCAGCAGTGAAGGGGGCAGATGGGCAGATACGCAGTATTTT. This translates into CASSEGGRWADTQYF. The J gene is TRBJ2-3, the V gene TRBV6-1, with D perhaps TRBD1 (5 bases). The germline V gene has CDR1 MNHNS and CDR2 SASEGT. V was trimmed by 1 base and J by 4 bases, leaving 12 bases between them. CDR3 length: 15 residues.